A selection of T cell receptor beta chains follows, all from one sample in a study of cytomegalovirus exposure and HLA in healthy donors. The data were produced by immunoSEQ multiplex PCR, yet TCRdb's version contains in-frame clones alone and is incomplete. The sample has about 200,000 clones, less than 90% seen once. The sample was PBMCs. The source of these receptors is a woman aged 30 to 39 in good health and CMV-seronegative. CDR3s include the opening cysteine and the closing phenylalanine or tryptophan. D genes are given only for firm matches. Clone size appears in some rows only: once, few, many, or a class for an expanded clone.

>TRBJ2-2|-|TRBV11-2|-|14
TGTGCCAGCAGCTCCAACACAGGGTTCGGGGAGCTGTTTTTT
CASSSNTGFGELFF
>TRBJ2-5|-|TRBV18|-|16
TGTGCCAGCTCACCACGGGCACCCGTGTACGGAGAGACCCAGTACTTC
CASSPRAPVYGETQYF
>TRBJ2-3|-|TRBV2|TRBD2|18
TGTGCCAGCAGTGATTGGGGACTAGCGAGATCTAGCACAGATACGCAGTATTTT
CASSDWGLARSSTDTQYF
>TRBJ2-2|-|TRBV15|-|17
TGTGCCACCAGCAGAGAGGCGGGACAGCAGAACACCGGGGAGCTGTTTTTT
CATSREAGQQNTGELFF
>TRBJ1-2|-|TRBV6-1|-|16
TGTGCCAGCAGTGGGCAACAGGGAAATATTAACTATGGCTACACCTTC
CASSGQQGNINYGYTF
>TRBJ1-2|once|TRBV29-1|TRBD1|15
TGCAGCGTCCAACCCTGGACAGGGGGTGACTATGGCTACACCTTC
CSVQPWTGGDYGYTF
>TRBJ2-6|-|TRBV27|-|17
TGTGCCAGCAGTTTTCACGGGGGTGTGGGCGGGGCCAACGTCCTGACTTTC
CASSFHGGVGGANVLTF
>TRBJ1-1|-|TRBV28|-|12
TGTGCCAGCAGTTTATGGGCAGTTGAAGCTTTCTTT
CASSLWAVEAFF
>TRBJ2-1|-|TRBV7-2|-|15
TGTGCCAGCAGCTCCCCGGCGGGATCCTACAATGAGCAGTTCTTC
CASSSPAGSYNEQFF
>TRBJ2-2|-|TRBV11-2|-|14
TGTGCCAGCAGCTCGCAGGGGATATTCGGGGAGCTGTTTTTT
CASSSQGIFGELFF
>TRBJ2-5|-|TRBV15|-|15
TGTGCCACCAGCAGGGCGTACGGGGGCCAAGAGACCCAGTACTTC
CATSRAYGGQETQYF
>TRBJ1-1|-|TRBV6-1|-|15
TGTGCCAGCTGGAGGGAGGGCGCGGAGAACACTGAAGCTTTCTTT
CASWREGAENTEAFF
>TRBJ1-3|-|TRBV7-9|-|15
TGTGCCAGCAGCCCGCCGGGGTTCTCTGGAAACACCATATATTTT
CASSPPGFSGNTIYF
>TRBJ2-7|-|TRBV5-1|-|13
TGCGCCAGCAGCTCCGGAGGTTCAAACGAGCAGTACTTC
CASSSGGSNEQYF
>TRBJ1-1|-|TRBV29-1|TRBD1|11
TGCAGCGGGGTCCGGGACAGAGAAGCTTTCTTT
CSGVRDREAFF
>TRBJ2-1|once|TRBV4-2|-|15
TGTGCCAGCAGCCAAGTCGGGGGAACCTACAATGAGCAGTTCTTC
CASSQVGGTYNEQFF
>TRBJ2-2|-|TRBV6-1|-|13
TGTGCCAGCTCGACAGATAACACCGGGGAGCTGTTTTTT
CASSTDNTGELFF
>TRBJ2-1|-|TRBV6-1|TRBD2|15
TGTGCCAGCATGATGGGACTAGCGGCCTACAATGAGCAGTTCTTC
CASMMGLAAYNEQFF
>TRBJ2-7|-|TRBV29-1|TRBD1|13
TGCAGCGCTAAACCGGGACAGTCCTACGAGCAGTACTTC
CSAKPGQSYEQYF
>TRBJ1-3|-|TRBV4-2|-|15
TGTGCCAGCAGCCAAGAAGCAAGCTCTGGAAACACCATATATTTT
CASSQEASSGNTIYF
>TRBJ1-5|-|TRBV28|TRBD1|16
TGTGCCAGCAGTTCCTCCGGGACAGGGGGCAATCAGCCCCAGCATTTT
CASSSSGTGGNQPQHF
>TRBJ1-5|once|TRBV2|-|16
TGTGCCAGCAGTCTTTCCCCAGGGTATAGCAATCAGCCCCAGCATTTT
CASSLSPGYSNQPQHF
>TRBJ2-3|-|TRBV6-1|TRBD1|15
TGTGCCAGCAGTGAAATAGGACAGGTCCCGGATACGCAGTATTTT
CASSEIGQVPDTQYF
>TRBJ1-1|-|TRBV27|-|15
TGTGCCAGCTTCTCGTCTACAGGGATGAACACTGAAGCTTTCTTT
CASFSSTGMNTEAFF
>TRBJ2-5|-|TRBV25-1|-|12
TGTGCCAGCAGAACCTCAGGAGGGACCCAGTACTTC
CASRTSGGTQYF
>TRBJ1-5|-|TRBV6-1|TRBD1|13
TGTGCCAGCAGGACAGGGCCGGGGGAACCCCAGCATTTT
CASRTGPGEPQHF
>TRBJ2-1|-|TRBV7-8|-|15
TGTGCCAGCAGCTTAGATGGGCAGTCCTACAATGAGCAGTTCTTC
CASSLDGQSYNEQFF
>TRBJ2-1|-|TRBV5-1|-|14
TGCGCCAGCAGCGGGGACTCCCGGTCGGTTGAGCAGTTCTTC
CASSGDSRSVEQFF
>TRBJ2-7|-|TRBV5-4|-|13
TGTGCCAGCAGCTTGGCGTCGAGAAACGAGCAGTACTTC
CASSLASRNEQYF
>TRBJ2-3|-|TRBV29-1|TRBD2|15
TGCAGCGCCGGACTAGCAGCTCTAGAGGCAGATACGCAGTATTTT
CSAGLAALEADTQYF
>TRBJ2-4|-|TRBV6-6|TRBD1|15
TGTGCCAGCAGTTCTTCCGGACAGGGACACAACATTCAGTACTTC
CASSSSGQGHNIQYF
>TRBJ1-2|-|TRBV27|-|15
TGTGCCAGCAGGACTCTCCAACAGGGTAACTATGGCTACACCTTC
CASRTLQQGNYGYTF
>TRBJ2-7|-|TRBV18|-|15
TGTGCCAGCTCACCCGACAGATCAAGGGGTCTCGAGCAGTACTTC
CASSPDRSRGLEQYF
>TRBJ2-1|-|TRBV5-4|TRBD2|15
TGTGCCAGCAGCCAGGGACTAGTGAATTACAATGAGCAGTTCTTC
CASSQGLVNYNEQFF
>TRBJ2-5|-|TRBV5-4|TRBD2|15
TGTGCCAGCAGCTTGGTAGCGGGAGGTACAGAGACCCAGTACTTC
CASSLVAGGTETQYF
>TRBJ2-7|-|TRBV28|-|14
TGTGCCAGCACTACTCTTGGGCCTACCTACGAGCAGTACTTC
CASTTLGPTYEQYF
>TRBJ2-1|-|TRBV6-1|TRBD2|14
TGTGCCAGCAGTGCTAGCGGGGGGCCTCAGGAGCAGTTCTTC
CASSASGGPQEQFF
>TRBJ1-3|-|TRBV28|-|15
TGTGCCAGCAGTTTAGGGCAGGGGAGTGGAAACACCATATATTTT
CASSLGQGSGNTIYF
>TRBJ2-3|-|TRBV11-2|TRBD2|16
TGTGCCAGCAGTCGGACTAGCGGGGGGTTCACAGATACGCAGTATTTT
CASSRTSGGFTDTQYF
>TRBJ2-7|-|TRBV2|TRBD2|15
TGTGCCAGCAGGACTAGCGGGGGCCCTTCCTACGAGCAGTACTTC
CASRTSGGPSYEQYF
>TRBJ1-1|-|TRBV7-9|-|15
TGTGCCAGCAGCCCAGCCAGGGAGGAGAACACTGAAGCTTTCTTT
CASSPAREENTEAFF